Listed below are T cell receptor beta chains from one sample, sequenced in a study of cytomegalovirus exposure and HLA in healthy donors. Measured with immunoSEQ multiplex PCR; TCRdb has only the in-frame clones, and not every one. Among around 280,000 clones, about 87% were seen once, and the ten largest hold roughly 2.1%. Input material: PBMCs. All receptors derive from a woman younger than 35 in good health and CMV-seronegative. The CDR3 runs from the conserved cysteine through the conserved F or W. The order of the fields is J gene, V gene, CDR3 protein.

j_gene: TRBJ2-3
v_gene: TRBV6-6
CDR3aa: CASSPKASGVRTQYF

j_gene: TRBJ2-7
v_gene: TRBV5-6
CDR3aa: CASSLGNEQYF

j_gene: TRBJ1-5
v_gene: TRBV6-5
CDR3aa: CASSYSPAGRPQHF

j_gene: TRBJ2-6
v_gene: TRBV29-1
CDR3aa: CSVRFSGDVLTF

j_gene: TRBJ2-3
v_gene: TRBV19
CDR3aa: CASSMAGGRDTQYF

j_gene: TRBJ2-7
v_gene: TRBV7-9
CDR3aa: CASSLGDGGAFEQYF

j_gene: TRBJ1-6
v_gene: TRBV10-1
CDR3aa: CASSGAGTGNSPLHF

j_gene: TRBJ2-5
v_gene: TRBV5-1
CDR3aa: CASSLSPGQQETQYF

j_gene: TRBJ2-3
v_gene: TRBV5-1
CDR3aa: CASSRAGTSGTSTDTQYF

j_gene: TRBJ1-4
v_gene: TRBV6-1
CDR3aa: CASRAREKLFF

j_gene: TRBJ1-6
v_gene: TRBV30
CDR3aa: CAWIGQGAPYNSPLHF

j_gene: TRBJ1-6
v_gene: TRBV5-1
CDR3aa: CASSASRDSYNSPLHF

j_gene: TRBJ1-2
v_gene: TRBV30
CDR3aa: CAWSVPPQAHYGYTF

j_gene: TRBJ2-7
v_gene: TRBV28
CDR3aa: CASSLWGTVSYEQYF

j_gene: TRBJ1-2
v_gene: TRBV7-9
CDR3aa: CASSRQGFYGYTF

j_gene: TRBJ2-1
v_gene: TRBV7-6
CDR3aa: CASSPGQGNEQFF

j_gene: TRBJ1-1
v_gene: TRBV6-5
CDR3aa: CASSYQGGATEAFF

j_gene: TRBJ1-1
v_gene: TRBV29-1
CDR3aa: CSVETVNTEAFF

j_gene: TRBJ2-7
v_gene: TRBV18
CDR3aa: CASSPMPGQGYEQYF

j_gene: TRBJ2-5
v_gene: TRBV5-1
CDR3aa: CASSLPATGETQYF

j_gene: TRBJ1-3
v_gene: TRBV10-2
CDR3aa: CASSDGTFGNTIYF

j_gene: TRBJ2-1
v_gene: TRBV10-2
CDR3aa: CASSPAGASYNEQFF

j_gene: TRBJ2-1
v_gene: TRBV7-9
CDR3aa: CASSPAGGLTYNEQFF

j_gene: TRBJ1-1
v_gene: TRBV5-1
CDR3aa: CASSFGGAGEAFF

j_gene: TRBJ1-2
v_gene: TRBV20-1
CDR3aa: CSARWEAGYTF

j_gene: TRBJ2-2
v_gene: TRBV2
CDR3aa: CASRRAANTGELFF

j_gene: TRBJ2-7
v_gene: TRBV4-2
CDR3aa: CASSSRQVNSYEQYF

j_gene: TRBJ2-1
v_gene: TRBV5-6
CDR3aa: CASSPGIPSSYNEQFF

j_gene: TRBJ1-6
v_gene: TRBV6-1
CDR3aa: CASSEMVRQRDNSPLHF

j_gene: TRBJ1-6
v_gene: TRBV7-2
CDR3aa: CASSLGQGLFSYNSPLHF

j_gene: TRBJ1-2
v_gene: TRBV10-2
CDR3aa: CASSTLREADYGYTF

j_gene: TRBJ1-4
v_gene: TRBV2
CDR3aa: CASSVQRRRTNEKLFF

j_gene: TRBJ1-1
v_gene: TRBV4-1
CDR3aa: CASSQEFGVFMNTEAFF

j_gene: TRBJ2-7
v_gene: TRBV6-5
CDR3aa: CAAMPGLSYEQYF

j_gene: TRBJ2-3
v_gene: TRBV9
CDR3aa: CASSVVGGGGVGGTQYF

j_gene: TRBJ2-1
v_gene: TRBV27
CDR3aa: CASTSLAGGPGEQFF

j_gene: TRBJ1-1
v_gene: TRBV11-2
CDR3aa: CASNSEGNTEAFF

j_gene: TRBJ1-6
v_gene: TRBV4-1
CDR3aa: CASSQEDRLNSPLHF

j_gene: TRBJ2-7
v_gene: TRBV5-1
CDR3aa: CASSPDPDRLVYEQYF

j_gene: TRBJ2-1
v_gene: TRBV13
CDR3aa: CASSGTAYNEQFF

j_gene: TRBJ2-7
v_gene: TRBV18
CDR3aa: CASSRAASPDEQYF

j_gene: TRBJ2-7
v_gene: TRBV10-3
CDR3aa: CAISDRTYEQYF

j_gene: TRBJ1-6
v_gene: TRBV18
CDR3aa: CASSGKRGQGSYNSPLHF

j_gene: TRBJ1-2
v_gene: TRBV14
CDR3aa: CASSQDPWSSANYGYTF

j_gene: TRBJ2-7
v_gene: TRBV20-1
CDR3aa: CSARDFGEQYF

j_gene: .
v_gene: TRBV2
CDR3aa: CASRDRGQGGYEQYF

j_gene: .
v_gene: TRBV10-3
CDR3aa: CAISDPGTTYEQYF

j_gene: TRBJ2-7
v_gene: TRBV29-1
CDR3aa: CSANGGQVGYEQYF

j_gene: TRBJ2-7
v_gene: TRBV7-9
CDR3aa: CASSPGSYEQYF

j_gene: TRBJ1-2
v_gene: TRBV10-2
CDR3aa: CASSDRTGNNYGYTF

j_gene: TRBJ1-4
v_gene: TRBV19
CDR3aa: CASRRPGQVGPNEKLFF

j_gene: TRBJ2-7
v_gene: TRBV28
CDR3aa: CASSLLAGGPYEQYF

j_gene: TRBJ2-1
v_gene: TRBV9
CDR3aa: CASSGQSGGNYNEQFF

j_gene: TRBJ1-1
v_gene: TRBV18
CDR3aa: CASSPYGTGFQAFF

j_gene: TRBJ2-2
v_gene: TRBV6-6
CDR3aa: CASSRTSGGATGELFF

j_gene: TRBJ2-7
v_gene: TRBV7-9
CDR3aa: CASSPFFPSYEQYF